The present TCR beta chain was sequenced within a study of shared clonotypes between healthy human individuals. About the study: Three men and a couple of women, aged 18 to 49, were donors. General study results and limits: Read depth was anticipated to influence clonotype sharing among donors. Non-shared clonotypes had lower generation probabilities than clonotypes shared by all four sorted-subset donors.

TCRdb keeps only in-frame clones here, not all; method: immunoSEQ multiplex PCR. The sample has around 620,000 clones, around 96% seen once; the top ten hold approximately 0.11%. V dropped 6 bases and J dropped 9 bases, with 6 bases sitting between them. The CDR3 sequence is 10 residues long. CDR1 and CDR2 from the germline V gene are MDHEN and SYDVKM. CD45RO-negative, CCR7-selected cells formed the naive CD8 fraction, which excluded terminally differentiated effector memory CD45RA+ cells. Donors were healthy HIV-negative adults without recently reported acute infections or vaccinations. Regarding this clone: The antigen remains undetermined.

This rearrangement joins TRBV28 to TRBJ2-1; D is unresolved. Material for sequencing was naive CD8+ T cells sorted from blood. The sequence derives from a woman aged 25 to 39 in good health. CDR3 region: CASRAIEQFF. CDR3 coding DNA: TGTGCCAGCAGAGCGATTGAGCAGTTCTTC.